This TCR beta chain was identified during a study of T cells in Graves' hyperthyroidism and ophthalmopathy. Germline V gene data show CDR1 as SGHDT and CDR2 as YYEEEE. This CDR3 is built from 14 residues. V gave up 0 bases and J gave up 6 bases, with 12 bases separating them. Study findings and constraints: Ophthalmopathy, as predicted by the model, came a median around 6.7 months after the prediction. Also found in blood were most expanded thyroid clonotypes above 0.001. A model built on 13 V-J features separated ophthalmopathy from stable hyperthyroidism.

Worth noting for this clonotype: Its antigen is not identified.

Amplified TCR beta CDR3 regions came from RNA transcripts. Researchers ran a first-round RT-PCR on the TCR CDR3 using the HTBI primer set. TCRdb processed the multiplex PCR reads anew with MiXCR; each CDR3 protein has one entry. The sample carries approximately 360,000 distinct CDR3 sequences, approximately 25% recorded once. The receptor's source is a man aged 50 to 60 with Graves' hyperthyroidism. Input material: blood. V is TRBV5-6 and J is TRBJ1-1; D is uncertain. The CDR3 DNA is TGTGCCAGCAGCTTGGGTACGGGGTATGCTGAAGCTTTCTTT. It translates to CASSLGTGYAEAFF.